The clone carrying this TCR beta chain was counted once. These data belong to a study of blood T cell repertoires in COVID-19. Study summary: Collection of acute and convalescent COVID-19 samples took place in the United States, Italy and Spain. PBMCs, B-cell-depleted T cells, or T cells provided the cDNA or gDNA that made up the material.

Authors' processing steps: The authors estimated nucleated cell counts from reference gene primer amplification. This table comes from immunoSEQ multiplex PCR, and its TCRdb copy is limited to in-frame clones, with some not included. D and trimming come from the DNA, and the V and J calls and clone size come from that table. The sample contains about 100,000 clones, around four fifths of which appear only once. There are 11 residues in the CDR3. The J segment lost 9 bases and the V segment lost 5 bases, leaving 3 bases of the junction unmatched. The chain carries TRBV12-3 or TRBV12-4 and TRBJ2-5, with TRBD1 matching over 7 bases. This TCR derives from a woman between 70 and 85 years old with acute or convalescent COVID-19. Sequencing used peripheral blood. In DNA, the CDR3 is TGTGCCAGCAGTCCAGGACAGGCCCAGTACTTC. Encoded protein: CASSPGQAQYF.